Given below is one TCR beta chain in context. The table came from immunoSEQ multiplex PCR; TCRdb's copy has only in-frame clones and leaves some out. The sample holds about 70,000 clones; about nine tenths are singletons and the top ten take 0.25% to 0.3%. This specimen comes from a study of T cell changes during pregnancy in multiple sclerosis. This CDR3 is built from 14 residues. Germline CDR1 is SGHVS and CDR2 is FNYEAQ. V dropped 1 base and J dropped 10; count of bases not matched to a gene: 4. The V and J genes are TRBV7-6 and TRBJ1-6; 7 bases are shared with TRBD1. The sample was CD4+ T cells from peripheral blood mononuclear cells, taken after pregnancy. The TCR sequence derives from a female donor with multiple sclerosis, enrolled in a pregnancy study. CDR3 loop: CASSLGRTGSPLHF. The CDR3 DNA follows: TGTGCCAGCAGCTTAGGCCGGACAGGCTCACCCCTCCACTTT.